This T cell receptor beta chain comes out of a study of T cell responses to AZD1222 COVID-19 vaccine. Notes on this clone: The target antigen is unknown.

Study outcomes and limitations: Mapped onto spike, vaccine-associated CD4 TCRs spanned it and were dominant at 160-218 and 743-854.

Some clones are missing from TCRdb's copy, which holds only in-frame ones; the method was immunoSEQ multiplex PCR. The sample contains 90,000 to 150,000 clones, around nine tenths of which appear only once. Germline V gives CDR1 ENHRY, CDR2 SYGVKD. The V and J ends lost 7 bases and 2 bases respectively, with 17 bases between them. The CDR3 covers 15 residues. The chain employs TRBV10-3 and TRBJ1-1; D possibly corresponds to TRBD1 (6 bases). The clonotype comes from an adult in good health. The sample consisted of peripheral blood, taken on day 0 of AZD1222 vaccination. The CDR3: CAIILQGSSNTEAFF. The CDR3, as DNA: TGTGCCATCATACTCCAGGGGTCTTCAAACACTGAAGCTTTCTTT.